The clone carrying this T cell receptor (beta chain) showed up just a few times. Its antigen is still unknown. This specimen belongs to a study of identical twins. General study findings and limits: A lower insertion count was a feature of abundant cord blood beta clonotypes, with no such feature in memory repertoires. Models came in too low on out-of-frame TCR alpha sharing in monozygotic twins.

TCRdb recomputed calls from the 5' RACE reads with MiXCR, one row per CDR3 protein. The sample shows around 290,000 distinct CDR3 sequences, around 9.7% of them seen only once. The CDR3 is made up of 14 amino acids. Germline V CDR1 and CDR2: LNHDA, SQIVND (reference sequence). Trimming at V came to 3 bases and at J to 5 bases, leaving 4 bases not matched to a gene. The same sample was also used in a study of yellow fever vaccine responses in identical twins.

The chain has TRBV19 and TRBJ2-3; 8 bases align to TRBD1. The clonotype comes from a woman between 18 and 29 years old in good health. Sequenced input: CD8+ T cells sorted from blood. The CDR3 loop reads CASSIQGAEDTQYF. CDR3 nucleotides: TGTGCCAGTAGTATTCAGGGGGCTGAAGATACGCAGTATTTT. Combining the CDR3 with reference TRBV19 and TRBJ2-3 gives the whole variable domain DGGITQSPKYLFRKEGQNVTLSCEQNLNHDAMYWYRQDPGQGLRLIYYSQIVNDFQKGDIAEGYSVSREKKESFPLTVTSAQKNPTAFYLCASSIQGAEDTQYFGPGTRLTVL.